This T cell receptor beta chain was profiled in a study of tumor-infiltrating lymphocytes in primary liver carcinoma. From approximately 0.5 ug of total RNA, TCR beta-specific cDNA was reverse-transcribed using a constant-region primer. ARM-PCR was slightly modified, and three nested multiplex PCR rounds with it gave rise to the TCR beta libraries. For approximately 11 cycles apiece, the opening two PCR rounds ran with TRBV1-TRBV30 forward primers and a C-beta reverse primer. TCRdb reprocessed the multiplex PCR reads via MiXCR and lists one record per CDR3 protein. The profile covers over 35,000 distinct CDR3 sequences, with around 74% appearing a single time and about 15% taken by the ten largest. The source material, roughly 18-32 mg of unsorted bulk tissue, was used to co-extract RNA and DNA. The CDR3 has 14 residues. Trimming removed 1 base at V and 8 bases at J, with 17 bases between. Germline V gene lookup returns CDR1 SQVTM and CDR2 ANQGSEA.

J is TRBJ1-2 and V is TRBV29-1; D is unclear. The sequencing sample was made of liver tumor tissue from sampling region 4. Subset of the sample: tumor region T4, right-lateral pole. The TCR originated in a man aged 40-49 years with primary liver carcinoma and hepatitis B virus infection. The CDR3 loop is CSVEVNGPGIGYTF. In nucleotides, the CDR3 is TGCAGCGTTGAAGTCAACGGACCCGGTATAGGCTACACCTTC.